This section outlines one T cell receptor beta chain sequence together with its context. No antigen is known for it. Time point given: newly diagnosed, previously untreated cHL patient sample. Investigators turned to newly diagnosed, untreated classical Hodgkin lymphoma PBMCs for comparison. This sample was included in a study of PD-1 blockade in classical Hodgkin lymphoma. Measured with immunoSEQ multiplex PCR; TCRdb has only the in-frame clones, and not every one. The table includes roughly 70,000 clones, approximately 93% detected once. V lost 4 bases, J lost 7 bases, and 24 bases lay in between. The V gene's germline CDR1 is SGDLS and CDR2 YYNGEE. The CDR3 length is 17 residues. Study outcomes and limitations: Sources of repertoire differences remain undefined, possibly disease activity or prior therapy. Newly diagnosed patients were said to have less baseline TCR diversity than healthy donors did.

Sequenced: peripheral blood mononuclear cells (PBMCs). This chain joins TRBV9 and TRBJ2-1, with a weak D call TRBD1 (6 bases). The clonotype comes from a human donor with classical Hodgkin lymphoma. DNA of the CDR3: TGTGCCAGCAGCCCAACTCCCCGGGACACCTGGAGGAATGAGCAGTTCTTC. Translating it yields CASSPTPRDTWRNEQFF.